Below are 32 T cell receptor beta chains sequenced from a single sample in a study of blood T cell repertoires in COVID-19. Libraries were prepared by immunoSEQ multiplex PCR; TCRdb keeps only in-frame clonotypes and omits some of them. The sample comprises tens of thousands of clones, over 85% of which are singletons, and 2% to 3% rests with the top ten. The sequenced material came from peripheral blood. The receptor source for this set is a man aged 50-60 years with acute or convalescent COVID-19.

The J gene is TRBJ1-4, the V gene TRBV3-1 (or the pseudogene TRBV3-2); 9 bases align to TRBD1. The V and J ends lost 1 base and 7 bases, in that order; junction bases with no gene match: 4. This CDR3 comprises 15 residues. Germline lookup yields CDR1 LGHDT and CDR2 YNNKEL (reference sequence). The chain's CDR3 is CASSQGSTGGEKLFF. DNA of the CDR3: TGTGCCAGCAGCCAAGGGTCGACAGGGGGTGAAAAACTGTTTTTT.

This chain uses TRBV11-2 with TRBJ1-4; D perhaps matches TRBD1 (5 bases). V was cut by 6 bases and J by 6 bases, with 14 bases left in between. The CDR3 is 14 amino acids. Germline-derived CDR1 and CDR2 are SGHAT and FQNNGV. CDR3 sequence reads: CASSFLGPYEKLFF. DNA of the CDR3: TGTGCCAGCAGTTTTTTGGGGCCTTATGAAAAACTGTTTTTT.

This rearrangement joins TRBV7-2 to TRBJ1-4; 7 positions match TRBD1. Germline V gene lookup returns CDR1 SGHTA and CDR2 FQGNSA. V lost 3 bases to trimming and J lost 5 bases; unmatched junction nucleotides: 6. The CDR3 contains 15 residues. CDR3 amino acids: CASSLLQGSNEKLFF. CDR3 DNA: TGTGCCAGCAGCTTGTTACAGGGGAGCAATGAAAAACTGTTTTTT. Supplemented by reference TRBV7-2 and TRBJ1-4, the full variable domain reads GAGVSQSPSNKVTEKGKDVELRCDPISGHTALYWYRQSLGQGLEFLIYFQGNSAPDKSGLPSDRFSAERTGGSVSTLTIQRTQQEDSAVYLCASSLLQGSNEKLFFGSGTQLSVL.

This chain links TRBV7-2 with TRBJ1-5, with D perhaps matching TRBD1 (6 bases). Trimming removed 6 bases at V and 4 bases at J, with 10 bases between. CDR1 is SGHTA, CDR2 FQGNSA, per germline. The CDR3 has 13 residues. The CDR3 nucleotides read TGTGCCAGCAGAGGGACACTTAATCAGCCCCAGCATTTT. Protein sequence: CASRGTLNQPQHF.

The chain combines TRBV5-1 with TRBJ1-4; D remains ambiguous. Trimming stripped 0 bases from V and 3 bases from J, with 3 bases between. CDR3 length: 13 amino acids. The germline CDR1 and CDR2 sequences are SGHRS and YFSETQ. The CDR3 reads CASSLVSNEKLFF. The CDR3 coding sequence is TGCGCCAGCAGCTTGGTATCTAATGAAAAACTGTTTTTT.

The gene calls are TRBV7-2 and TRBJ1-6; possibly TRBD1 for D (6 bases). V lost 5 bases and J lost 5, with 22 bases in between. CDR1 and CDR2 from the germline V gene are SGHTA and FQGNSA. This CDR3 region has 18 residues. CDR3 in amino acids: CASSPRTQGKTNNSPLHF. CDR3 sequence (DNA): TGTGCCAGCAGCCCCCGCACCCAGGGGAAGACCAATAATTCACCCCTCCACTTT.

The CDR3 here is CASSYVGQLYQPQHF. The DNA for the CDR3 is TGTGCCAGCAGTTACGTAGGACAGCTTTATCAGCCCCAGCATTTT. The chain links TRBV6-7 to TRBJ1-5; tentatively, D is TRBD1 (6 bases). TRBV6-7 is sorted into the ORF group, with uncertain function. This CDR3 comprises 15 residues. V shed 2 bases and J shed 5 bases, with 13 bases lying between them.

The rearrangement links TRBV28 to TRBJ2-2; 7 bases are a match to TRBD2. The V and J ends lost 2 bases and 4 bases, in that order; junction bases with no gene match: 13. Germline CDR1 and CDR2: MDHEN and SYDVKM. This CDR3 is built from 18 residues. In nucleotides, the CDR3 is TGTGCCAGCAGTTTAGGGAGTAGGTGGCTAGCGGTCACCGGGGAGCTGTTTTTT. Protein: CASSLGSRWLAVTGELFF. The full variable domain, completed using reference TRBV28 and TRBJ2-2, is DVKVTQSSRYLVKRTGEKVFLECVQDMDHENMFWYRQDPGLGLRLIYFSYDVKMKEKGDIPEGYSVSREKKERFSLILESASTNQTSMYLCASSLGSRWLAVTGELFFGEGSRLTVL.

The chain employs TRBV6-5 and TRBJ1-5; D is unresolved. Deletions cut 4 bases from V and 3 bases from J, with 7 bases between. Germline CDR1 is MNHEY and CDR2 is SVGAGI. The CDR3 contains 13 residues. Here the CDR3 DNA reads TGTGCCAGCAGTTTCGGGAACAATCAGCCCCAGCATTTT. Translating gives CASSFGNNQPQHF.

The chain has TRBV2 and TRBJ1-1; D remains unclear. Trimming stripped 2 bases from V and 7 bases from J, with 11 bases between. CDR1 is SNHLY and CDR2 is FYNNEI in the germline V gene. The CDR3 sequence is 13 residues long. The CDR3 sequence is CASSEPGPDEAFF. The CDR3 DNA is TGTGCCAGCAGTGAACCAGGCCCCGATGAAGCTTTCTTT.

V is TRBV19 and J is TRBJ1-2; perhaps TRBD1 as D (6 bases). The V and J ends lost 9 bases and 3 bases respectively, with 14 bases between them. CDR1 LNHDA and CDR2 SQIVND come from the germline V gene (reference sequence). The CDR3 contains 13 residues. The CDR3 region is CASDPKGDYGYTF. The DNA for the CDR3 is TGTGCCAGCGACCCCAAGGGGGACTATGGCTACACCTTC.

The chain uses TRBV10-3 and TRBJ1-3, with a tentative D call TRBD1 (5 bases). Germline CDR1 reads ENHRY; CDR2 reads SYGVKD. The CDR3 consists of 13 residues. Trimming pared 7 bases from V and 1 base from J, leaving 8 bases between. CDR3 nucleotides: TGTGCCATCACGGGGGAGTCTGGAAACACCATATATTTT. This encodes CAITGESGNTIYF.

As DNA, the CDR3 is TGTGCCAGCAGCCCCGCCTCGGGTGGCCGACTGTTTTTT. Its translation is CASSPASGGRLFF. The rearrangement uses TRBV5-6 and TRBJ1-4; D is unresolved. There are 13 residues in the CDR3. CDR1 is SGHDT and CDR2 is YYEEEE in the germline V gene. The germline V and J ends were trimmed by 4 bases and 13 bases, with 17 bases remaining between them.

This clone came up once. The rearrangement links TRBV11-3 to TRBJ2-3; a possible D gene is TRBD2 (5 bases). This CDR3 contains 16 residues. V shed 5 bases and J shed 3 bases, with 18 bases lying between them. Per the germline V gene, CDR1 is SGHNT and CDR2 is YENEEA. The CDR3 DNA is TGTGCCAGCAGCGCCGGCCGGCTAGCCGGGACAGATACGCAGTATTTT. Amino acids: CASSAGRLAGTDTQYF.

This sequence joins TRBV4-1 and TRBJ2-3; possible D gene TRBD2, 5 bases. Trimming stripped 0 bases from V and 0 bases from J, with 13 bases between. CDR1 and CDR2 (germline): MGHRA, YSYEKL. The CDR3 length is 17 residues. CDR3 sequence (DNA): TGCGCCAGCAGCCAAGATCTGGCTAGCAAGAGCACAGATACGCAGTATTTT. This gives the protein CASSQDLASKSTDTQYF.

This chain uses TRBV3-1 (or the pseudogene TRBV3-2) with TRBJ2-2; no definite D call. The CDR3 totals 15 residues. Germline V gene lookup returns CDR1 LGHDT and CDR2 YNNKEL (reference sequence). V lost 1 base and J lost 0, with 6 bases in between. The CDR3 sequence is CASSQGAANTGELFF. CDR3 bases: TGTGCCAGCAGCCAAGGGGCAGCGAACACCGGGGAGCTGTTTTTT.

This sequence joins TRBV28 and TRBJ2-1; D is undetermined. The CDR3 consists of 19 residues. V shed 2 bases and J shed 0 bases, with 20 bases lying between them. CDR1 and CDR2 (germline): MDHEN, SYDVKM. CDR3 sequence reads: CASSLTERPGLSSYNEQFF. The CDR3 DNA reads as TGTGCCAGCAGTTTAACGGAGCGTCCTGGCCTTAGCTCCTACAATGAGCAGTTCTTC.

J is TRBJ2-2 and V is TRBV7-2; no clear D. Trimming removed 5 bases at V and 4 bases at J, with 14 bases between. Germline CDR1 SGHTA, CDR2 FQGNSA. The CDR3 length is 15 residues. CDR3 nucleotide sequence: TGTGCCAGCAGCCCTTCTTTGGTACTCACCGGGGAGCTGTTTTTT. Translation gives CASSPSLVLTGELFF.

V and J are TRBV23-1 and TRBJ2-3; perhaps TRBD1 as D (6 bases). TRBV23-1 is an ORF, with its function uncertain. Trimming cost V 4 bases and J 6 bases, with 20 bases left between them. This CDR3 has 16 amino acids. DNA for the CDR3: TGCGCCAGCAGTCGAGATGGGATGGGTCAGGGGGATACGCAGTATTTT. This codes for CASSRDGMGQGDTQYF.

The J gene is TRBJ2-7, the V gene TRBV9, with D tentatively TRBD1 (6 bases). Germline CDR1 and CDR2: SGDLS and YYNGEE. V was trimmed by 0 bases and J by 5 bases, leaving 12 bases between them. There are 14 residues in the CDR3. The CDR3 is CASSVEGRGHEQYF. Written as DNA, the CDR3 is TGTGCCAGCAGCGTAGAAGGCAGGGGCCACGAGCAGTACTTC.

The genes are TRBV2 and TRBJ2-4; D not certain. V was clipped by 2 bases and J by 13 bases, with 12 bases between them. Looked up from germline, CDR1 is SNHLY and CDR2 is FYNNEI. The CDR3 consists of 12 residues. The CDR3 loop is CASSELSMRQYF. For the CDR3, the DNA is TGTGCCAGCAGTGAACTGTCGATGAGGCAGTACTTC.

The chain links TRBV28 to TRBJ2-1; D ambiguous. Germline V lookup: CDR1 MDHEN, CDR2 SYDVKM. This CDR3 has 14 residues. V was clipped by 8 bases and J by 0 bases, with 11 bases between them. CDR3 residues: CASRAENSYNEQFF. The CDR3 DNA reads TGTGCCAGCCGAGCTGAAAACTCCTACAATGAGCAGTTCTTC.

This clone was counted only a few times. Here the CDR3 reads CASSGGTSGYNEQFF. The CDR3 DNA follows: TGTGCCAGCAGCGGTGGGACTAGCGGATACAATGAGCAGTTCTTC. This sequence joins TRBV9 and TRBJ2-1; 11 bases line up with TRBD2. V was pared by 3 bases and J by 4 bases, with 3 bases of the junction left unmatched. This CDR3 has 15 residues. CDR1 is SGDLS, CDR2 YYNGEE, per germline.

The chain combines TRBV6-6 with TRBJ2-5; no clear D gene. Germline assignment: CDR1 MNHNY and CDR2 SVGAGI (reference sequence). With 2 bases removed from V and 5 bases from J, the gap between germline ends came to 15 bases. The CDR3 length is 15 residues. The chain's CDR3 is CASSYDVALEETQYF. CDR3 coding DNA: TGTGCCAGCAGTTACGATGTGGCTCTGGAGGAGACCCAGTACTTC.

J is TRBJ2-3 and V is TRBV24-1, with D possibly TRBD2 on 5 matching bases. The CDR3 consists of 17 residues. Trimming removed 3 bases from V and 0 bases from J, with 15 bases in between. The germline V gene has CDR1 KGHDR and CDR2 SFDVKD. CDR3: CATSDPRTAPSTDTQYF. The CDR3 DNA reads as TGTGCCACCAGTGATCCCCGGACTGCACCTAGCACAGATACGCAGTATTTT.

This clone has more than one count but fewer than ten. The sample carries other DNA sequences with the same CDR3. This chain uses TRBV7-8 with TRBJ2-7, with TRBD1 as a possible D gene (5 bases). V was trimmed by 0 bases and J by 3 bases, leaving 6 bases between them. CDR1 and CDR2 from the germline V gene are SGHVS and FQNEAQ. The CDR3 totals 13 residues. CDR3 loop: CASSLARDYEQYV. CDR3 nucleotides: TGTGCCAGCAGCTTAGCCAGGGACTACGAGCAGTACGTC.

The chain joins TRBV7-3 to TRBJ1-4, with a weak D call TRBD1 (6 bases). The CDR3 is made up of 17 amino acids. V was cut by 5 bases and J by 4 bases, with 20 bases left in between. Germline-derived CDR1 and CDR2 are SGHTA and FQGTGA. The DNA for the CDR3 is TGTGCCAGCAGCCCCTACCGGACAGTTGCCTTTAATGAAAAACTGTTTTTT. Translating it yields CASSPYRTVAFNEKLFF.

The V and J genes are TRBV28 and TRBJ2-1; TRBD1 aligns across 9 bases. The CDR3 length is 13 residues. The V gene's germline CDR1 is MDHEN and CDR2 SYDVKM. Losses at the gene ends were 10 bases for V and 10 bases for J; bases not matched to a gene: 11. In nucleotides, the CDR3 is TGTGCCATTGTACAGGGGGCCCGAGGAGAGCAGTTCTTC. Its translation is CAIVQGARGEQFF.

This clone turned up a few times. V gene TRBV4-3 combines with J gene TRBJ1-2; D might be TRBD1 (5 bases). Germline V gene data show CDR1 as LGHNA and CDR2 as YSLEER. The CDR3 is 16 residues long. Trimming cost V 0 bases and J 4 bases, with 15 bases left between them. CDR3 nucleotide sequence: TGCGCCAGCAGCCAAGATCTTCGGGGGATGGCCTATGGCTACACCTTC. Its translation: CASSQDLRGMAYGYTF.

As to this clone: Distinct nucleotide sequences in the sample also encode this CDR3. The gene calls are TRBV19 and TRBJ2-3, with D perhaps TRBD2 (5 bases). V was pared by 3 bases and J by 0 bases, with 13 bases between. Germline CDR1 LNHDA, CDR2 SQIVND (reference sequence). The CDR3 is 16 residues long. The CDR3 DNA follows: TGTGCCAGTAGTATCCGGAGCGGAACTAGCACAGATACGCAGTATTTT. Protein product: CASSIRSGTSTDTQYF.

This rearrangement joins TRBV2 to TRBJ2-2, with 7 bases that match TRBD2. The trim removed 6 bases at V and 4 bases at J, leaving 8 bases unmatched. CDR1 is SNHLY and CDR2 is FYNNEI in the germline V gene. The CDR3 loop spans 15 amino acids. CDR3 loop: CASRGGGLPTGELFF. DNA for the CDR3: TGTGCCAGCAGGGGCGGGGGTCTACCCACCGGGGAGCTGTTTTTT.

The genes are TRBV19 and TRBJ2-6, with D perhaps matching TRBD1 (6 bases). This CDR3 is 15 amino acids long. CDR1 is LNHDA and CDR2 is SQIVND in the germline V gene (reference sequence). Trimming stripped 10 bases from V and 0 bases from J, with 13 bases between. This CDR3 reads CATRQVLSGANVLTF. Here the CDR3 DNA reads TGTGCCACCCGACAGGTCCTCTCTGGGGCCAACGTCCTGACTTTC.